The next 11 T cell receptor beta chains were all read from a single sample in a study of early T cells in non-severe SARS-CoV-2 infection. TCRdb recomputed calls from the 5' RACE reads with MiXCR, one row per CDR3 protein. The sample contains fewer than 85,000 distinct CDR3 sequences, 13% of which appear only once. Sample: whole blood. These receptors all come from an adult who was a healthcare worker with PCR-confirmed SARS-CoV-2 infection or an uninfected control (not recorded which).

The chain recombines TRBV4-1 with TRBJ2-5, with D possibly TRBD1 on 6 matching bases. The CDR3 consists of 16 residues. From germline, CDR1 is MGHRA and CDR2 YSYEKL. Trimming took off 1 base at V and 5 bases at J, with 17 bases between the two ends. CDR3: CASSQGSSYREETQYF. The CDR3 coding sequence is TGCGCCAGCAGCCAAGGGTCTTCGTACAGGGAGGAGACCCAGTACTTC.

This clonotype was seen repeatedly, ten times or more. CDR3 DNA: TGTGCCAGCAGCCAACCAACGGGGGGCGGATCAGGAAGGAACTACGAGCAGTACTTC. It yields the protein CASSQPTGGGSGRNYEQYF. J is TRBJ2-7 and V is TRBV4-2; a possible D gene is TRBD2 (7 bases). From germline, CDR1 is LGHNA and CDR2 YNFKEQ. This CDR3 has 19 residues. V shed 2 bases and J shed 3 bases, with 26 bases lying between them.

This clonotype has only a few counts. The genes are TRBV29-1 and TRBJ2-3; D call uncertain. From germline, CDR1 is SQVTM and CDR2 ANQGSEA. CDR3 length: 13 residues. V was trimmed by 3 bases and J by 6 bases, leaving 13 bases between them. CDR3 in DNA: TGCAGCGTTGATTCGCCAGATGGGGATACGCAGTATTTT. Translation gives CSVDSPDGDTQYF.

V and J are TRBV3-1 and TRBJ2-1; D is perhaps TRBD2 (5 bases). Germline loops: CDR1 LGHDT, CDR2 YNNKEL (reference sequence). This CDR3 spans 15 amino acids. Trimming left V 0 bases short and J 8 bases short, with 14 bases between. CDR3 nucleotides: TGTGCCAGCAGCCAAGACGTACTAGGGATCGATGAGCAGTTCTTC. This gives the protein CASSQDVLGIDEQFF.

The chain carries TRBV6-1 and TRBJ1-5; D unresolved. Germline CDR1 and CDR2: MNHNS and SASEGT. V gave up 5 bases and J gave up 3 bases, with 11 bases separating them. The length of the CDR3 is 14 residues. This chain's CDR3 is CASSIRQTNQPQHF. In nucleotides, the CDR3 is TGTGCCAGCAGTATACGACAAACCAATCAGCCCCAGCATTTT.

There are many counts of this clonotype. V gene TRBV2 combines with J gene TRBJ2-1; TRBD2 aligns across 14 bases. Germline loops: CDR1 SNHLY, CDR2 FYNNEI. The CDR3 loop spans 15 amino acids. V was pared by 4 bases and J by 6 bases, with 2 bases of the junction left unmatched. The CDR3 sequence is CASSVGTSGSNEQFF. The DNA of the CDR3 is TGTGCCAGCAGTGTAGGGACTAGCGGGAGCAATGAGCAGTTCTTC.

V usage is TRBV25-1 and J usage is TRBJ2-5; D remains unclear. V lost 4 bases, J lost 2 bases, and 17 bases lay in between. The germline gives CDR1 MGHDK, CDR2 SYGVNS. This CDR3 contains 16 residues. The CDR3 loop reads CASSVSRAFDQETQYF. For the CDR3, the DNA is TGTGCCAGCAGTGTTTCAAGGGCGTTCGATCAAGAGACCCAGTACTTC. The variable domain in full, with the rest retrieved from reference TRBV25-1 and TRBJ2-5, is EADIYQTPRYLVIGTGKKITLECSQTMGHDKMYWYQQDPGMELHLIHYSYGVNSTEKGDLSSESTVSRIRTEHFPLTLESARPSHTSQYLCASSVSRAFDQETQYFGPGTRLLVL.

This clonotype has a handful of counts. The V gene is TRBV7-2, the J gene TRBJ2-7; no clear D. Germline values: CDR1 SGHTA, CDR2 FQGNSA. The CDR3 covers 12 residues. V was clipped by 0 bases and J by 4 bases, with 4 bases between them. CDR3 nucleotides: TGTGCCAGCAGCTTAGCGCGTTACGAGCAGTACTTC. Translation gives CASSLARYEQYF.

The chain couples TRBV19 to TRBJ1-5, with 8 bases fitting TRBD1. J lost 5 bases, V lost 2 bases, and 8 bases had no gene match. CDR1 and CDR2 from the germline V gene are LNHDA and SQIVND (reference sequence). CDR3 length: 16 residues. In DNA form, the CDR3 reads TGTGCCAGTAGTATACCTAGCAGGGGGCGCGATCAGCCCCAGCATTTT. It is translated as CASSIPSRGRDQPQHF.

This chain connects TRBV7-2 to TRBJ1-2; maybe TRBD1 (6 bases). V was cut by 5 bases and J by 7 bases, with 11 bases left in between. In germline, CDR1 is SGHTA, CDR2 FQGNSA. This CDR3 region has 12 residues. The CDR3 reads CASSLQGRGYTF. The CDR3 nucleotides read TGTGCCAGCAGCCTACAGGGCCGTGGCTACACCTTC.

The J gene is TRBJ2-3, the V gene TRBV28; a possible D gene is TRBD2 (6 bases). The CDR3 runs 15 residues. Germline assignment: CDR1 MDHEN and CDR2 SYDVKM. V was trimmed by 4 bases and J by 2 bases, leaving 13 bases between them. In DNA form, the CDR3 reads TGTGCCAGCAGTTCGCCGGAGGGGTACACAGATACGCAGTATTTT. It codes for CASSSPEGYTDTQYF.